These 8 T cell receptor beta chains were all obtained from the same sample, sequenced in a study of shared clonotypes between healthy human individuals. TCRdb keeps only in-frame clones here, not all; method: immunoSEQ multiplex PCR. The sample has some 2,000,000 clones, 90% to 96% seen once; the top ten hold about 0.13%. Source material: naive CD4+ T cells sorted from blood. Subset defined: CD45RA+ positively selected. The origin of the receptors is a man between 18 and 29 years old in good health.

The genes are TRBV2 and TRBJ2-1, with TRBD2 identical over 11 bases. Per germline, CDR1 SNHLY and CDR2 FYNNEI. The CDR3 is made up of 15 amino acids. After removal of 2 bases from V and 6 bases from J, the junction contained 3 bases not matched to a gene. The CDR3 spells CASSETLAGGNEQFF. In nucleotides, the CDR3 is TGTGCCAGCAGTGAAACGCTAGCGGGGGGCAATGAGCAGTTCTTC.

The chain uses TRBV2 and TRBJ1-2; 11 nucleotides align to TRBD1. CDR3 size: 14 residues. Per the germline V gene, CDR1 is SNHLY and CDR2 is FYNNEI. The V segment lost 2 bases and the J segment 6 bases; nucleotides outside the gene matches: 2. The CDR3 spells CASSERTGGNGYTF. The CDR3 bases are TGTGCCAGCAGTGAAAGGACAGGGGGCAATGGCTACACCTTC.

The chain is built from TRBV19 and TRBJ1-5, with a tentative D call TRBD1 (6 bases). V lost 8 bases to trimming and J lost 3 bases, with 11 bases between them. The CDR3 covers 13 residues. The V gene's germline CDR1 is LNHDA and CDR2 SQIVND (reference sequence). The CDR3 loop reads CASETGFNQPQHF. CDR3 DNA sequence: TGTGCCAGTGAGACAGGATTCAATCAGCCCCAGCATTTT.

V gene TRBV15 combines with J gene TRBJ1-5; D ambiguous. The germline CDR1 and CDR2 sequences are LNHNV and YYDKDF (reference sequence). The length of the CDR3 is 14 residues. Trimming removed 0 bases at V and 5 bases at J, with 8 bases between. The DNA for the CDR3 is TGTGCCACCAGCAGAGATTGGGGTGATCAGCCCCAGCATTTT. As protein: CATSRDWGDQPQHF.

This chain uses TRBV19 with TRBJ2-5; D is unresolved. The CDR3 is 15 amino acids. The V end lost 2 bases, the J end lost 1 base, and 11 bases lay between the germline ends. The V gene's germline CDR1 is LNHDA and CDR2 SQIVND (reference sequence). CDR3 DNA: TGTGCCAGTAGTATATCGAACCACGTCCAAGAGACCCAGTACTTC. Protein sequence: CASSISNHVQETQYF.

The gene calls are TRBV4-2 and TRBJ2-7, with 7 nucleotides matching TRBD2. This CDR3 has 19 residues. CDR1 and CDR2 (germline): LGHNA, YNFKEQ. Losses at the gene ends were 0 bases for V and 3 bases for J; bases not matched to a gene: 17. In nucleotides, the CDR3 is TGTGCCAGCAGCCAAGACTTTTGGGGGAGCGGGATCCTTAGCTACGAGCAGTACTTC. It yields the protein CASSQDFWGSGILSYEQYF.

This sequence joins TRBV7-9 and TRBJ1-5; no clear D. CDR1 and CDR2 (germline): SEHNR, FQNEAQ (reference sequence). Trimming removed 4 bases from V and 5 bases from J, with 6 bases in between. This CDR3 contains 12 residues. This CDR3 is CASSSVDQPQHF. DNA of the CDR3: TGTGCCAGCAGCTCCGTCGATCAGCCCCAGCATTTT.

The chain is built from TRBV7-3 and TRBJ1-6; no clear D gene. The CDR3 extends over 13 amino acids. Trimming cost V 5 bases and J 3 bases, with 5 bases left between them. Germline V gives CDR1 SGHTA, CDR2 FQGTGA. The CDR3 is CASSPGYNSPLHF. DNA for the CDR3: TGTGCCAGCAGCCCCGGCTATAATTCACCCCTCCACTTT.